The rows below give T cell receptor beta chains drawn from one sample of a study of immune evolution from preneoplasia to lung adenocarcinoma. Sequencing was performed with immunoSEQ multiplex PCR; in TCRdb, only in-frame clones are kept and a portion is missing. The profile shows some 15,000 clones, 80% of them singletons. The sample comprised FFPE minimally invasive lung adenocarcinoma tissue. Receptors were obtained from a person between 70 and 80 years old with lung adenocarcinoma. Each CDR3 is given with its conserved first and last residue. Each record gives: V gene, D gene, J gene, clone size, CDR3 DNA, CDR3 protein. The D gene is left open where the match is weak. Expanded clones get a size class; other rows say once, few or many, or leave the size out.

V: TRBV2; D: -; J: TRBJ2-4; size: -; DNA: TGTGCCAGCAGTTTAGACCCAGAAAACATTCAGTACTTC; CDR3: CASSLDPENIQYF
V: TRBV28; D: -; J: TRBJ1-5; size: -; DNA: TGTGCCAGCAGTCCAAGGGGAGGGCCCACGGCCCAGCATTTT; CDR3: CASSPRGGPTAQHF
V: TRBV30; D: TRBD1; J: TRBJ2-4; size: -; DNA: TGTGCCTGGAGTACAGGGGGCGGCGGAAACATTCAGTACTTC; CDR3: CAWSTGGGGNIQYF
V: TRBV6-5; D: TRBD1; J: TRBJ2-7; size: -; DNA: TGTGCCAGCAGAAGGGGGCCCAGCTCCTACGAGCAGTACTTC; CDR3: CASRRGPSSYEQYF
V: TRBV7-8; D: -; J: TRBJ1-3; size: -; DNA: TGTGCCAGCAGCTTAACTGTGGGGGTCGGGAACACCATATATTTT; CDR3: CASSLTVGVGNTIYF
V: TRBV10-3; D: TRBD1; J: TRBJ2-7; size: -; DNA: TGTGCCATCAGTGAAGGGACAGGGTGGGACTACGAGCAGTACTTC; CDR3: CAISEGTGWDYEQYF
V: TRBV28; D: TRBD2; J: TRBJ2-1; size: -; DNA: TGTGCCAGCAGTGAATATTCTGCCGGGACTAGAAGCAATGAGCAGTTCTTC; CDR3: CASSEYSAGTRSNEQFF
V: TRBV29-1; D: TRBD1; J: TRBJ2-7; size: -; DNA: TGCAGCGTCTGGGGCCAGGGGGTCTACGAGCAGTACTTC; CDR3: CSVWGQGVYEQYF
V: TRBV27; D: TRBD1; J: TRBJ1-5; size: -; DNA: TGTGCCAGCTGGCCAGGGGGTGGTAGCAATCAGCCCCAGCATTTT; CDR3: CASWPGGGSNQPQHF
V: TRBV10-3; D: -; J: TRBJ2-7; size: -; DNA: TGTGCCATCAGTTTCGAGGCGGACGAGCAGTACTTC; CDR3: CAISFEADEQYF
V: TRBV5-8; D: -; J: TRBJ2-1; size: -; DNA: TGTGCCAGCAGCTTGGAGTTGGGAGGCGAGCAGTTCTTC; CDR3: CASSLELGGEQFF
V: TRBV6-1; D: TRBD2; J: TRBJ2-1; size: -; DNA: TGTGCCAGCAGCATGGGGGGGGGCTACAATGAGCAGTTCTTC; CDR3: CASSMGGGYNEQFF
V: TRBV25-1; D: -; J: TRBJ2-1; size: -; DNA: TGTGCCAGCAGTGACCCGTGGGGGCGATCCTACAATGAGCAGTTCTTC; CDR3: CASSDPWGRSYNEQFF
V: TRBV30; D: TRBD2; J: TRBJ2-3; size: -; DNA: TGTGCCTGGAGGGCTAGCGGGAGGGGGGATACGCAGTATTTT; CDR3: CAWRASGRGDTQYF
V: TRBV6-4; D: -; J: TRBJ2-3; size: -; DNA: TGTGCCAGCCCCCCCCCAGATACGCAGTATTTT; CDR3: CASPPPDTQYF
V: TRBV25-1; D: -; J: TRBJ1-5; size: -; DNA: TGTGCCAGCAGTGAATCTCGCTCTTACGATCAGCCCCAGCATTTT; CDR3: CASSESRSYDQPQHF
V: TRBV28; D: TRBD1; J: TRBJ2-7; size: few; DNA: TGTGCCAGCAGTTTACCAGGGGGCGAGCAGTACTTC; CDR3: CASSLPGGEQYF
V: TRBV9; D: -; J: TRBJ2-2; size: -; DNA: TGTGCCAGCAGCGTTAACGGGGGAGCGAACACCGGGGAGCTGTTTTTT; CDR3: CASSVNGGANTGELFF
V: TRBV19; D: -; J: TRBJ2-1; size: -; DNA: TGTGCCAGTAGTGTCGCGACCTACAATGAGCAGTTCTTC; CDR3: CASSVATYNEQFF
V: TRBV11-2; D: -; J: TRBJ2-3; size: -; DNA: TGTGCCAGCAGCAGAGAAGCTAGGGATACGCAGTATTTT; CDR3: CASSREARDTQYF
V: TRBV7-9; D: -; J: TRBJ2-3; size: -; DNA: TGTGCCAGCAGCTTAGATGGGGGGAGCGCAGATACGCAGTATTTT; CDR3: CASSLDGGSADTQYF
V: TRBV7-2; D: TRBD1; J: TRBJ2-3; size: -; DNA: TGTGCCAGCAGCCTACCTCTGGGGACAGCTAGCACAGATACGCAGTATTTT; CDR3: CASSLPLGTASTDTQYF
V: TRBV2; D: -; J: TRBJ2-3; size: -; DNA: TGTGCCAGCAGAAGGACGGAGCAGCCAGATACGCAGTATTTT; CDR3: CASRRTEQPDTQYF
V: TRBV7-8; D: TRBD2; J: TRBJ2-7; size: -; DNA: TGTGCCAGCAGCTCAGGACTAGCGGGAGGATTCTACGAGCAGTACTTC; CDR3: CASSSGLAGGFYEQYF
V: TRBV7-9; D: -; J: TRBJ1-1; size: -; DNA: TGTGCCAGCAGCTCTTTGCAAGAAGCTTTCTTT; CDR3: CASSSLQEAFF
V: TRBV27; D: TRBD2; J: TRBJ2-2; size: few; DNA: TGTGCCAGCAGTTTATCGCAGGGAGGGACCGGGGAGCTGTTTTTT; CDR3: CASSLSQGGTGELFF
V: TRBV14; D: TRBD1; J: TRBJ1-2; size: -; DNA: TGTGCCAGCAGCCAACAAGTCGGACAGGAGGGCTATGGCTACACCTTC; CDR3: CASSQQVGQEGYGYTF
V: TRBV2; D: TRBD2; J: TRBJ2-7; size: -; DNA: TGTGCCAGCATGAGCAGGACTAGCGGGAAATCCTACGAGCAGTACTTC; CDR3: CASMSRTSGKSYEQYF
V: TRBV30; D: TRBD2; J: TRBJ2-2; size: -; DNA: TGTGCCTGGACTAGCGGGGGACCCGGGGAGCTGTTTTTT; CDR3: CAWTSGGPGELFF
V: TRBV6-1; D: TRBD1; J: TRBJ1-2; size: -; DNA: TGTGCCAGCAGCGAAGACAGGGAGGACTACGGCTACACCTTC; CDR3: CASSEDREDYGYTF
V: TRBV6-1; D: -; J: TRBJ1-6; size: -; DNA: TGTGCCAGCAGTGAATCACCCTTCAATTCACCCCTCCACTTT; CDR3: CASSESPFNSPLHF
V: TRBV7-2; D: TRBD1; J: TRBJ1-4; size: -; DNA: TGTGCCAGCAGCTCAACAGGGGGTTTTGGTAATGAAAAACTGTTTTTT; CDR3: CASSSTGGFGNEKLFF
V: TRBV15; D: TRBD1; J: TRBJ2-7; size: -; DNA: TGTGCCACCAGCAGATACAGGGGAGAGTACGAGCAGTACTTC; CDR3: CATSRYRGEYEQYF
V: TRBV28; D: -; J: TRBJ1-1; size: -; DNA: TGTGCCAGCGGTCGCAGAGCTGAAGCTTTCTTT; CDR3: CASGRRAEAFF
V: TRBV19; D: TRBD1; J: TRBJ1-2; size: -; DNA: TGTGCCAGTAGTATGGGACAGAACTATGGCTACACCTTC; CDR3: CASSMGQNYGYTF
V: TRBV7-8; D: -; J: TRBJ1-2; size: -; DNA: TGTGCCAGCAGCTTAGCAGGGGTTGAGAGTGGCTACACCTTC; CDR3: CASSLAGVESGYTF
V: TRBV14; D: -; J: TRBJ1-3; size: -; DNA: TGTGCCAGCAGCCAGTCCGGGGCTGGAAACACCATATATTTT; CDR3: CASSQSGAGNTIYF
V: TRBV7-9; D: -; J: TRBJ2-7; size: -; DNA: TGTGCCAGCAGCTCCGACGGCTACGCGCAGTACTTC; CDR3: CASSSDGYAQYF
V: TRBV5-1; D: -; J: TRBJ1-1; size: -; DNA: TGCGCCAGCAGGTTCGCTGACGGCCAGCGGGAAGCTTTCTTT; CDR3: CASRFADGQREAFF
V: TRBV28; D: -; J: TRBJ2-7; size: -; DNA: TGTGCCAGCAGGACAGAACCCTACGAGCAGTACTTC; CDR3: CASRTEPYEQYF
V: TRBV28; D: -; J: TRBJ2-1; size: -; DNA: TGTGCCAGCAGTCTAGGACAGTACAATGAGCAGTTCTTC; CDR3: CASSLGQYNEQFF
V: TRBV11-3; D: -; J: TRBJ1-4; size: few; DNA: TGTGCCAGCAGCTTAGATGAGGCAGACGGTAATGAAAAACTGTTTTTT; CDR3: CASSLDEADGNEKLFF
V: TRBV28; D: -; J: TRBJ1-1; size: -; DNA: TGTGCCAGCAATTTATCGTACTCGACCAGGGCGGATGAAGCTTTCTTT; CDR3: CASNLSYSTRADEAFF
V: TRBV28; D: -; J: TRBJ2-5; size: -; DNA: TGTGCCAGCAGCCCCCTAGAGAGGGAGACCCAGTACTTC; CDR3: CASSPLERETQYF